A single sample is the source of the 21 T cell receptor beta chains below, sequenced in a study of CD8 T cells in ankylosing spondylitis (dated by TCRdb to about 2017). The protocol used for the library was 5' RACE. For sequencing, an Illumina HiSeq 2500 was employed. TCRdb reworked the public reads: Q25 trimming with fastp, MiXCR clone assembly, productive beta chains retained. Each entry merges the rows of one CDR3 protein and shows their most common DNA and genes. In all, the sample holds about 160,000 distinct CDR3 sequences, and around a tenth of those were seen once. The ten largest clones represent approximately 15% of the sample. Sequenced sample: blood, either unsorted or a sorted T cell fraction (not recorded which). Source of these receptors: a female donor with ankylosing spondylitis or in good health (not recorded which).

This clonotype was picked up many times. The chain links TRBV25-1 to TRBJ1-2, with D uncertain. Germline CDR1 MGHDK, CDR2 SYGVNS. The CDR3 length is 10 residues. Between the trimmed V and J ends, which lost 8 bases and 6 bases, there was a span of 7 bases. The CDR3 DNA is TGTGCCAGCTCCGCAAATGGCTACACCTTC. Protein sequence: CASSANGYTF.

V and J are TRBV5-1 and TRBJ2-3; D may be TRBD2 (5 bases). Germline CDR1 SGHRS, CDR2 YFSETQ. The CDR3 is 14 amino acids. The V gene lost 2 bases and the J gene lost 2 bases, with 9 bases spanning the gap. CDR3 coding DNA: TGCGCCAGCAGCTTACTAGACAACACAGATACGCAGTATTTT. Translating it yields CASSLLDNTDTQYF.

The rearrangement uses TRBV20-1 and TRBJ2-1; 12 nucleotides match TRBD2. With 5 bases clipped from V and 2 bases from J, the junction kept 13 bases outside the gene matches. The length of the CDR3 is 18 residues. CDR1 and CDR2 from the germline V gene are DFQATT and SNEGSKA (reference sequence). CDR3 region: CSAFPGLAGSFPYNEQFF. The CDR3 DNA reads TGCAGTGCTTTCCCGGGACTAGCGGGCTCTTTCCCCTACAATGAGCAGTTCTTC.

This clonotype occurred a few times. J is TRBJ1-3 and V is TRBV27; tentative D call: TRBD1 (5 bases). The CDR3 is made up of 14 amino acids. V was trimmed by 2 bases and J by 0 bases, leaving 5 bases between them. The germline V gene has CDR1 MNHEY and CDR2 SMNVEV (reference sequence). The CDR3 is CASSLGGSGNTIYF. In DNA form, the CDR3 reads TGTGCCAGCAGTTTAGGGGGCTCTGGAAACACCATATATTTT.

This clonotype was seen only a few times. The rearrangement joins TRBV2 to TRBJ2-1; 14 nucleotides match TRBD2. This CDR3 comprises 17 residues. Trimming removed 10 bases from V and 4 bases from J; junction bases left unmatched: 12. In germline, CDR1 is SNHLY, CDR2 FYNNEI. Here the CDR3 reads CATTFPGLAGEYNEQFF. CDR3 DNA sequence: TGTGCCACCACCTTTCCGGGACTAGCGGGAGAGTACAATGAGCAGTTCTTC.

This chain joins TRBV20-1 and TRBJ2-7; D unclear. The V end lost 1 base, the J end lost 4 bases, and 2 bases lay between the germline ends. CDR1 and CDR2 (germline): DFQATT, SNEGSKA (reference sequence). CDR3 length equals 10 residues. The CDR3 protein is CSARGYEQYF. As DNA, the CDR3 is TGCAGTGCTAGAGGGTACGAGCAGTACTTC.

J is TRBJ2-7 and V is TRBV7-9, with D perhaps matching TRBD2 (5 bases). V gave up 5 bases and J gave up 5 bases, with 13 bases separating them. Germline V lookup: CDR1 SEHNR, CDR2 FQNEAQ (reference sequence). This CDR3 is 13 amino acids long. Here the CDR3 reads CASSRPGGHEQYF. The CDR3 DNA follows: TGTGCCAGCAGCCGCCCCGGAGGACACGAGCAGTACTTC.

This clonotype showed up just a few times. This chain connects TRBV7-9 to TRBJ2-5; D uncertain. V was cut by 2 bases and J by 3 bases, with 13 bases left in between. The CDR3 consists of 15 residues. CDR1 and CDR2 from the germline V gene are SEHNR and FQNEAQ (reference sequence). Here the CDR3 DNA reads TGTGCCAGCAGCTTAAACCCGGGCTGGGAAGAGACCCAGTACTTC. Protein sequence: CASSLNPGWEETQYF.

In its sample, this clonotype was seen a few times. The rearrangement joins TRBV20-1 to TRBJ2-3; the D is unclear. The germline gives CDR1 DFQATT, CDR2 SNEGSKA (reference sequence). The CDR3 is 14 amino acids. V was clipped by 6 bases and J by 2 bases, with 15 bases between them. The CDR3 loop is CSARVQANTDTQYF. CDR3 nucleotides: TGCAGTGCCCGAGTTCAGGCAAACACAGATACGCAGTATTTT.

This chain links TRBV11-2 with TRBJ2-3, with TRBD1 identical over 7 bases. The V gene's germline CDR1 is SGHAT and CDR2 FQNNGV. The CDR3 sequence is 18 residues long. With 7 bases clipped from V and 0 bases from J, the junction kept 16 bases outside the gene matches. The DNA of the CDR3 is TGTGCCAGCACCCGACCCCTCAAAGGGGGCGCTAGCACAGATACGCAGTATTTT. Protein sequence: CASTRPLKGGASTDTQYF.

This rearrangement joins TRBV5-4 to TRBJ2-1; 11 bases are shared with TRBD2. From germline, CDR1 is SGHNT and CDR2 YYREEE (reference sequence). The CDR3 is 16 residues long. V lost 4 bases and J lost 6; bases outside the gene matches: 9. CDR3 sequence: CASSPTTTSGTNEQFF. The DNA of the CDR3 is TGTGCCAGCAGCCCTACCACGACTAGCGGGACCAATGAGCAGTTCTTC.

This chain's CDR3 is CASSLSTGTARETQYF. For the CDR3, the DNA is TGTGCCAGCAGTTTATCTACAGGGACGGCGCGAGAGACCCAGTACTTC. The chain joins TRBV27 to TRBJ2-5; a possible D gene is TRBD1 (6 bases). This CDR3 has 16 amino acids. The V end was cut by 0 bases, the J end by 4 bases, with 15 bases between. Germline CDR1 is MNHEY and CDR2 is SMNVEV (reference sequence).

This clonotype was counted between two and nine times. The chain recombines TRBV6-2 or TRBV6-3 with TRBJ1-5, with D tentatively TRBD1 (5 bases). The CDR3 is 12 amino acids. V gave up 1 base and J gave up 11 bases, with 9 bases separating them. The germline CDR1 and CDR2 sequences are MNHEY and SVGEGT. The CDR3 DNA reads as TGTGCCAGCAGTTACTTCAGGGAGGCCCAGCATTTT. This sequence encodes CASSYFREAQHF.

This sequence joins TRBV20-1 and TRBJ2-2; 10 nucleotides agree with TRBD1. With 0 bases clipped from V and 1 base from J, the junction kept 5 bases outside the gene matches. Germline V gene sequence: CDR1 DFQATT, CDR2 SNEGSKA (reference sequence). The CDR3 extends over 17 amino acids. The CDR3 is CSARDYRTGGNTGELFF. The CDR3 nucleotides read TGCAGTGCTAGAGACTACCGGACAGGGGGGAACACCGGGGAGCTGTTTTTT.

This clonotype was seen only a few times. V and J are TRBV6-2 or TRBV6-3 and TRBJ2-5; no clear D gene. Trimming stripped 2 bases from V and 0 bases from J, with 10 bases between. The CDR3 spans 15 residues. CDR1 is MNHEY, CDR2 SVGEGT, per germline. CDR3 amino acids: CASSYPGTYQETQYF. As DNA, the CDR3 is TGTGCCAGCAGTTACCCTGGAACGTACCAAGAGACCCAGTACTTC.

The sample holds a few counts of this clonotype. This CDR3 reads CASSAGFLPNTEAFF. In DNA, the CDR3 is TGCGCCAGCTCGGCAGGATTCTTACCAAACACTGAAGCTTTCTTT. This chain joins TRBV10-2 and TRBJ1-1; no clear D gene. This CDR3 has 15 residues. The germline V gene has CDR1 WSHSY and CDR2 SAAADI. With 8 bases removed from V and 2 bases from J, the gap between germline ends came to 18 bases.

In its sample, this clonotype was seen many times. V gene TRBV7-8 combines with J gene TRBJ2-1, with D possibly being TRBD1 or TRBD2 (6 bases each). CDR1 SGHVS and CDR2 FQNEAQ come from the germline V gene. CDR3 length equals 15 residues. Trimming took off 4 bases at V and 4 bases at J, with 14 bases between the two ends. CDR3 bases: TGTGCCAGCAGCTCCAGGACGGGGGCTTACAATGAGCAGTTCTTC. It yields the protein CASSSRTGAYNEQFF. The full variable domain, its missing parts supplied by reference TRBV7-8 and TRBJ2-1, is GAGVSQSPRYKVAKRGQDVALRCDPISGHVSLFWYQQALGQGPEFLTYFQNEAQLDKSGLPSDRFFAERPEGSVSTLKIQRTQQEDSAVYLCASSSRTGAYNEQFFGPGTRLTVL.

V and J are TRBV27 and TRBJ1-5; a possible D gene is TRBD1 (5 bases). CDR1 is MNHEY and CDR2 is SMNVEV in the germline V gene (reference sequence). The CDR3 length is 14 residues. Deletions cut 2 bases from V and 3 bases from J, with 8 bases between. CDR3 protein: CASSLTGYNQPQHF. In DNA form, the CDR3 reads TGTGCCAGCAGTTTAACAGGATACAATCAGCCCCAGCATTTT.

On this clonotype: One end of the junction does not line up with germline, which may come from a read error. The J gene is TRBJ2-1, the V gene TRBV20-1, with 9 bases matching TRBD2. CDR3 length: 14 amino acids. Germline V gene sequence: CDR1 DFQATT, CDR2 SNEGSKA (reference sequence). The CDR3 sequence is CSARVDLAGYEQFF. Here the CDR3 DNA reads TGCAGTGCGAGAGTTGACCTAGCGGGATATGAGCAGTTCTTC.

This clonotype was counted only a few times. The chain has TRBV3-1 and TRBJ2-1; TRBD2 might be the D (6 bases). The V gene's germline CDR1 is LGHDT and CDR2 YNNKEL (reference sequence). V lost 4 bases, J lost 7 bases, and 20 bases lay in between. CDR3 length: 16 residues. CDR3 DNA: TGTGCCAGCAGCCCCTTGTTGGCGGGACCCGTTAATGAGCAGTTCTTC. Translated, it gives CASSPLLAGPVNEQFF.

The J gene is TRBJ2-1, the V gene TRBV5-1; D is perhaps TRBD2 (6 bases). Germline values: CDR1 SGHRS, CDR2 YFSETQ. This CDR3 region has 14 residues. V was clipped by 7 bases and J by 4 bases, with 15 bases between them. CDR3 coding DNA: TGCGCCAGCTCCTTGGGCGGGATATACAATGAGCAGTTCTTC. Translated, it gives CASSLGGIYNEQFF.